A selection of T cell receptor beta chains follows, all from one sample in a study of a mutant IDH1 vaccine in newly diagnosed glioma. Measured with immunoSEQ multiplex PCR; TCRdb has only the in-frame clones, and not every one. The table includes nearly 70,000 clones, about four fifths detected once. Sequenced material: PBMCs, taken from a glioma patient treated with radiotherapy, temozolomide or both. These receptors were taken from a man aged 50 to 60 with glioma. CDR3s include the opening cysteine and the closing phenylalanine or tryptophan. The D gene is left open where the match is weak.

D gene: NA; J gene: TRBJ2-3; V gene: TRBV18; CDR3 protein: CASSPSRSTDTQYF
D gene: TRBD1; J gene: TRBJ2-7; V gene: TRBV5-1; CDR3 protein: CASSTGQSYEQYF
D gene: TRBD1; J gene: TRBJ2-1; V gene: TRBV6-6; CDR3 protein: CASRAGTGGNEQFF
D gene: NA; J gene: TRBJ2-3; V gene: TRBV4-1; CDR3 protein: CASSQDTLRDTQYF
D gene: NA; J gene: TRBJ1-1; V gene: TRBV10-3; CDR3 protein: CAISLRGAGDTEAFF
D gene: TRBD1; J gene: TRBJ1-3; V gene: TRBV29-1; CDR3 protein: CSVGAGGDTIYF
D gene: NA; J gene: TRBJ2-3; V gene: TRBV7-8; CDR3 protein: CASSLGPGTPYEQYF
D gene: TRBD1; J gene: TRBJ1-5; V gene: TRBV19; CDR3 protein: CASSLRLETRQGQPQHF
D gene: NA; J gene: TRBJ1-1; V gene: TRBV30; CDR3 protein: CAWVDSRAFF
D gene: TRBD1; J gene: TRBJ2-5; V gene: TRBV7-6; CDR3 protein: CASSPTGPETQYF
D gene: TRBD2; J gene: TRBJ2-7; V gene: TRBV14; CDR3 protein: CASSHSGRSYEQYF
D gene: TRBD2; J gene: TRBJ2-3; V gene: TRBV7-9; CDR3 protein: CASRSSGGPGDTQYF